The next 21 T cell receptor beta chains were all read from a single sample in a study of cytomegalovirus exposure and HLA in healthy donors. 60 Vbeta and 13 Jbeta primers were used in PCR. Here immunoSEQ multiplex PCR was the method, and the copy in TCRdb shows in-frame clones only, minus some. The sample carries 300,000 or so clones, 80% to 90% recorded once. The source material was PBMCs. The receptors originated from a woman aged 40 to 55 in good health and CMV-seropositive.

V usage is TRBV7-9 and J usage is TRBJ1-3; D call uncertain. Trimming removed 3 bases at V and 3 bases at J, with 9 bases between. The CDR3 runs to 14 residues. Per the germline V gene, CDR1 is SEHNR and CDR2 is FQNEAQ (reference sequence). The CDR3 loop reads CASSFGLLGNTIYF. The CDR3 DNA reads as TGTGCCAGCAGCTTTGGACTTCTTGGAAACACCATATATTTT.

The sample holds one count of this clone. V is TRBV11-2 and J is TRBJ2-2; 9 bases line up with TRBD1. The CDR3 is 18 amino acids. The J segment lost 6 bases and the V segment lost 1 base, leaving 12 bases of the junction unmatched. Germline V CDR1 and CDR2: SGHAT, FQNNGV. CDR3 sequence (DNA): TGTGCCAGCAGCTTAGTCCTATCCGGGACAGGGTTCGCCGGGGAGCTGTTTTTT. Protein: CASSLVLSGTGFAGELFF.

This chain uses TRBV29-1 with TRBJ2-5; D perhaps matches TRBD1 (5 bases). The CDR3 loop spans 13 amino acids. Trimming removed 2 bases from V and 7 bases from J, with 14 bases in between. Germline V gene lookup returns CDR1 SQVTM and CDR2 ANQGSEA. The CDR3 nucleotides are TGCAGCGTTGAATCCCAGGACCAGGGGACCCAGTACTTC. Its translation: CSVESQDQGTQYF.

This chain uses TRBV7-2 with TRBJ2-5, with a weak D call TRBD2 (5 bases). This CDR3 is built from 16 residues. CDR1 is SGHTA, CDR2 FQGNSA, per germline. V shed 2 bases and J shed 4 bases, with 17 bases lying between them. The CDR3 reads CASSLLRAGAAETQYF. CDR3 in DNA: TGTGCCAGCAGCTTACTTAGGGCCGGAGCGGCAGAGACCCAGTACTTC.

Only one count was recorded for this clone. V gene TRBV18 combines with J gene TRBJ2-7, with 7 bases identical to TRBD1. This CDR3 contains 15 residues. The V segment lost 3 bases and the J segment 7 bases; nucleotides outside the gene matches: 12. Germline CDR1 is KGHSH and CDR2 is LQKENI. The DNA of the CDR3 is TGTGCCAGCTCACCCCGGACAGGTCAACCGGGGGAGCAGTACTTC. Protein: CASSPRTGQPGEQYF. Combining the CDR3 with reference TRBV18 and TRBJ2-7 gives the whole variable domain NAGVMQNPRHLVRRRGQEARLRCSPMKGHSHVYWYRQLPEEGLKFMVYLQKENIIDESGMPKERFSAEFPKEGPSILRIQQVVRGDSAAYFCASSPRTGQPGEQYFGPGTRLTVT.

The gene calls are TRBV11-2 and TRBJ2-2; the D is unclear. The CDR3 consists of 16 residues. CDR1 is SGHAT and CDR2 is FQNNGV in the germline V gene. Trimming pared 5 bases from V and 3 bases from J, leaving 16 bases between. The DNA of the CDR3 is TGTGCCAGCAGCCAACCAAACAGTGTGGACACCGGGGAGCTGTTTTTT. This encodes CASSQPNSVDTGELFF. The whole variable domain, filled in from reference TRBV11-2 and TRBJ2-2, reads EAGVAQSPRYKIIEKRQSVAFWCNPISGHATLYWYQQILGQGPKLLIQFQNNGVVDDSQLPKDRFSAERLKGVDSTLKIQPAKLEDSAVYLCASSQPNSVDTGELFFGEGSRLTVL.

The rearrangement joins TRBV5-6 to TRBJ1-4, with D perhaps matching TRBD1 (5 bases). The V gene lost 1 base and the J gene lost 8 bases, with 18 bases spanning the gap. Germline-derived CDR1 and CDR2 are SGHDT and YYEEEE. The CDR3 is 16 residues long. The CDR3 is CASSLRFRPGGEKLFF. The CDR3 nucleotides read TGTGCCAGCAGCTTGCGTTTCCGGCCGGGGGGGGAAAAACTGTTTTTT.

This clone was seen only a few times. This chain joins TRBV2 and TRBJ2-2; the D gene is possibly TRBD2 (5 bases). V was shortened by 6 bases and J by 1 base, with 9 bases between the two germline ends. Germline V gene lookup returns CDR1 SNHLY and CDR2 FYNNEI. This CDR3 region has 14 residues. The CDR3 sequence: CASRPGMNTGELFF. The CDR3 coding sequence is TGTGCCAGCAGGCCCGGGATGAACACCGGGGAGCTGTTTTTT.

This clone has a handful of counts. The V and J genes are TRBV12-5 and TRBJ1-1; tentative D call: TRBD1 (6 bases). Per germline, CDR1 LGHNT and CDR2 FRNRAP. The CDR3 contains 14 residues. V lost 3 bases and J lost 1, with 9 bases in between. This CDR3 is CASGFTGQNTEAFF. CDR3 coding DNA: TGTGCTAGTGGTTTTACGGGACAGAACACTGAAGCTTTCTTT.

The V and J genes are TRBV27 and TRBJ2-1; TRBD2 might be the D (5 bases). The germline V gene encodes CDR1 MNHEY and CDR2 SMNVEV (reference sequence). The CDR3 contains 14 residues. V gave up 5 bases and J gave up 6 bases, with 14 bases separating them. CDR3 residues: CASSPSSATNEQFF. Written as DNA, the CDR3 is TGTGCCAGCAGTCCCAGTAGCGCTACCAATGAGCAGTTCTTC.

This clone has a single count. The genes are TRBV6-4 and TRBJ2-1; TRBD1 is a possible D gene (6 bases). From germline, CDR1 is MRHNA and CDR2 SNTAGT. The CDR3 has 15 amino acids. Trimming took off 5 bases at V and 6 bases at J, with 17 bases between the two ends. The CDR3 DNA follows: TGTGCCAGCAGTCCCGAGGGGGTGGGTCGCAATGAGCAGTTCTTC. It specifies CASSPEGVGRNEQFF.

This rearrangement joins TRBV6-1 to TRBJ2-5; TRBD2 might be the D (7 bases). The germline gives CDR1 MNHNS, CDR2 SASEGT. This CDR3 is 15 amino acids long. V lost 4 bases to trimming and J lost 3 bases, with 15 bases between them. In DNA, the CDR3 is TGTGCCAGCAGTGCCCTACAGGGAGGGGAAGAGACCCAGTACTTC. Translation: CASSALQGGEETQYF.

The gene calls are TRBV27 and TRBJ1-1, with D perhaps matching TRBD1 (6 bases). Looked up from germline, CDR1 is MNHEY and CDR2 is SMNVEV (reference sequence). The CDR3 length is 14 residues. Trimming pared 5 bases from V and 1 base from J, leaving 11 bases between. As DNA, the CDR3 is TGTGCCAGCAGTGCCCCAGGGGCGAACACTGAAGCTTTCTTT. Translated, it gives CASSAPGANTEAFF.

V is TRBV29-1 and J is TRBJ2-6, with D perhaps TRBD1 (5 bases). The CDR3 totals 17 residues. Per germline, CDR1 SQVTM and CDR2 ANQGSEA. The germline V and J ends were trimmed by 0 bases and 0 bases, with 12 bases remaining between them. CDR3 DNA: TGCAGCGTTGAAGACAGGGTTTCCCTCTCTGGGGCCAACGTCCTGACTTTC. It yields the protein CSVEDRVSLSGANVLTF. The full variable domain, rest sourced from reference TRBV29-1 and TRBJ2-6, is SAVISQKPSRDICQRGTSLTIQCQVDSQVTMMFWYRQQPGQSLTLIATANQGSEATYESGFVIDKFPISRPNLTFSTLTVSNMSPEDSSIYLCSVEDRVSLSGANVLTFGAGSRLTVL.

The chain uses TRBV7-7 and TRBJ2-5; the match to TRBD2 covers 12 bases. Germline lookup yields CDR1 SSHAT and CDR2 FNYEAQ (reference sequence). This CDR3 region has 14 residues. V was clipped by 4 bases and J by 5 bases; unmatched bases: 2. The CDR3 sequence: CASSSGTSGETQYF. The CDR3 DNA reads as TGTGCCAGCAGCTCCGGGACTAGCGGGGAGACCCAGTACTTC.

The V and J genes are TRBV14 and TRBJ2-7; 11 bases align to TRBD1. The germline CDR1 and CDR2 sequences are SGHDN and FVKESK. J lost 2 bases, V lost 5 bases, and 14 bases had no gene match. CDR3 length: 18 residues. The CDR3 DNA sequence: TGTGCCAGCAGCAGGGGGGACAGGGGGTCCTTTAACACCTACGAGCAGTACTTC. As protein: CASSRGDRGSFNTYEQYF.

This clone was seen only a few times. The junction departs from the called germline gene at one end, perhaps through a read error. This rearrangement joins TRBV7-9 to TRBJ1-1, with D possibly matching TRBD1 (5 bases). This CDR3 has 14 residues. Germline-derived CDR1 and CDR2 are SEHNR and FQNEAQ (reference sequence). Here the CDR3 DNA reads TGTTCCAGCAGCTCACGGGTTCGGGGGACTGAAGCTTTCTTT. Translated, it gives CSSSSRVRGTEAFF.

This rearrangement joins TRBV6-4 to TRBJ2-1; 7 positions agree with TRBD2. This CDR3 has 15 residues. Germline CDR1 reads MRHNA; CDR2 reads SNTAGT. The J segment lost 5 bases and the V segment lost 5 bases, leaving 9 bases of the junction unmatched. The CDR3 nucleotides read TGTGCCAGCAGTAGAGCGGGGTGGGGGAACAATGAGCAGTTCTTC. This encodes CASSRAGWGNNEQFF.

The CDR3 loop is CASSPPGTGLLWQYF. The CDR3 nucleotides are TGTGCCAGCAGCCCTCCGGGGACAGGCCTACTGTGGCAGTACTTC. The chain is built from TRBV16 and TRBJ2-7, with 8 bases matching TRBD1. J lost 9 bases, V lost 4 bases, and 14 bases had no gene match. The CDR3 runs to 15 residues. Germline lookup yields CDR1 KGHSY and CDR2 FQNENV. Variable domain in full (rest from reference TRBV16 and TRBJ2-7): GEEVAQTPKHLVRGEGQKAKLYCAPIKGHSYVFWYQQVLKNEFKFLISFQNENVFDETGMPKERFSAKCLPNSPCSLEIQATKLEDSAVYFCASSPPGTGLLWQYFGPGTRLTVT.

The chain employs TRBV5-1 and TRBJ2-1; no clear D. Germline-derived CDR1 and CDR2 are SGHRS and YFSETQ. V lost 2 bases, J lost 5 bases, and 2 bases lay in between. The CDR3 is 11 residues long. CDR3 bases: TGCGCCAGCAGCTTCAACAATGAGCAGTTCTTC. Encoded protein: CASSFNNEQFF.

The CDR3 nucleotides read TGTGCCAGCAGCTTAGCAACTTTGCGGACAGGGTTGTTCTTC. Amino acids: CASSLATLRTGLFF. The chain is built from TRBV7-9 and TRBJ2-1; 8 bases fit TRBD1. Germline V gene sequence: CDR1 SEHNR, CDR2 FQNEAQ (reference sequence). V gave up 0 bases and J gave up 15 bases; unmatched junction bases: 10. The CDR3 is 14 residues long.